Listed below are T cell receptor beta chains from one sample, sequenced in a study of T-cell reconstitution after alpha-beta-depleted transplantation in children. Via MiXCR, TCRdb re-called the PCR reads, giving one row per CDR3 protein. The table lists over 5,000 distinct CDR3 sequences, 15% to 20% of them singletons. The specimen was PBMCs, mostly from graft donor cells, collected 60 days after TCRalphabeta/CD19-depleted stem cell transplant. All receptors come from a male patient between 10 and 17 years old who had a stem cell transplant for acute myeloid leukemia, so the T cells may come from the graft donor. Each CDR3 is given with its conserved first and last residue. The order of the fields is clone size, V gene, CDR3 protein. Expanded clones get a size class; other rows say once, few or many, or leave the size out.

size: -
V: TRBV5-1
CDR3: CASSSGLANTGELFF

size: few
V: TRBV12-3/TRBV12-4
CDR3: CASSLHGVGTDTQYF

size: few
V: TRBV27
CDR3: CASSSFRGPFSGANVLTF

size: -
V: TRBV20-1
CDR3: CSARGAQGVHEQYF

size: medium-sized
V: TRBV5-1
CDR3: CASSGRDSSYEQYF

size: few
V: TRBV3-1
CDR3: CASSTRTGTGELFF

size: -
V: TRBV28
CDR3: CASSTKGLPVEQYF

size: -
V: TRBV11-2
CDR3: CASSLEWGSWRPAVVYNEQFF

size: -
V: TRBV28
CDR3: CASNRGYQPQHF

size: -
V: TRBV3-1
CDR3: CASSRNLGGVGGYTF

size: -
V: TRBV30
CDR3: CAWSVHSGGTGELFF

size: -
V: TRBV3-1
CDR3: CASSQGRASNQPQHF

size: medium-sized
V: TRBV4-3
CDR3: CASSQGSSLGYEQYF

size: -
V: TRBV5-6
CDR3: CASSRRQGGNGYTF

size: few
V: TRBV4-1
CDR3: CASSQASGLAGGWADTQYF

size: medium-sized
V: TRBV11-2
CDR3: CASSLGTASAYGYTF

size: -
V: TRBV11-2
CDR3: CASRSGTVSGNTIYF

size: -
V: TRBV15
CDR3: CATSRGGGLAGAEQYF

size: few
V: TRBV9
CDR3: CASSVGTSGVTGELFF

size: -
V: TRBV11-2
CDR3: CASSLDRLLTDTQYF

size: -
V: TRBV5-4
CDR3: CASSLIGGGGNEQFF

size: -
V: TRBV20-1
CDR3: CSARRTVNTEAFF

size: -
V: TRBV11-2
CDR3: CASSLVGTAQSGANVLTF

size: few
V: TRBV19
CDR3: CASSTGLAGSTDTQYF

size: few
V: TRBV30
CDR3: CAWSPMETQYF

size: -
V: TRBV12-3/TRBV12-4
CDR3: CASKNPGLASTGELFF

size: medium-sized
V: TRBV7-9
CDR3: CASSPDKPYEQYF

size: few
V: TRBV25-1
CDR3: CASNYAGFGNTIYF

size: medium-sized
V: TRBV18
CDR3: CASSPRPYEQYF

size: -
V: TRBV11-2
CDR3: CASSRQGVTGELFF